Sequencing of this T cell receptor (beta chain) was carried out in a study of blood T cell repertoires in COVID-19. Study context: Sites across the United States, Italy and Spain contributed samples from acute and convalescent COVID-19.

Authors' processing steps: Amplification with reference gene primers provided the estimates of nucleated cell counts. The repertoire was sequenced with immunoSEQ multiplex PCR; TCRdb's copy has only in-frame clones and lacks some. The V and J calls and clone size come from that table; D and trimming were worked out from the DNA. The data contain 95,000 to 150,000 clones, around 88% of them singletons. Germline V gives CDR1 MGHRA, CDR2 YSYEKL. The CDR3 totals 16 residues. The ends lost 1 base at V and 0 bases at J; junction bases unmatched: 2. The specimen was peripheral blood. The V gene is TRBV4-1, the J gene TRBJ2-1, with 8 positions matching TRBD2. The clonotype was recovered from a woman in her 50s with active or convalescent COVID-19. The CDR3 DNA reads as TGCGCCAGCAGCCAAGTCGGGAGGGCCTCCTACAATGAGCAGTTCTTC. It specifies CASSQVGRASYNEQFF.